A single sample is the source of the 7 T cell receptor beta chains below, sequenced in a study of blood T cells in healthy people across ages. Next came a second PCR, run for roughly 6 to 11 cycles, which used a sample-barcoded 5' primer along with a J-beta primer mix. In TCRdb, the 5' RACE reads were re-called with MiXCR into one record per CDR3 protein. The table records about 1,400,000 distinct CDR3 sequences, approximately 59% of them present only once. Input material: blood. These receptor sequences come from a young man in good health.

The chain joins TRBV4-1 to TRBJ2-4; D is possibly TRBD2 (5 bases). V lost 4 bases and J lost 13, with 23 bases in between. CDR1 and CDR2 from the germline V gene are MGHRA and YSYEKL. This CDR3 has 15 amino acids. The CDR3 sequence is CASSPLAGTKVEQYF. CDR3 sequence (DNA): TGCGCCAGCAGCCCCCTGGCGGGTACAAAGGTGGAGCAGTACTTC.

The CDR3 DNA reads as TGCAGCTCAACCGGCGGGGCTTACGAGCAGTACTTC. This translates into CSSTGGAYEQYF. The chain couples TRBV29-1 to TRBJ2-7, with D possibly being TRBD2 (6 bases). Germline V gene sequence: CDR1 SQVTM, CDR2 ANQGSEA. V gave up 8 bases and J gave up 4 bases, with 15 bases separating them. The CDR3 loop spans 12 amino acids.

This clonotype was detected only a few times. The chain recombines TRBV20-1 with TRBJ2-3; D is unresolved. CDR3 size: 14 residues. Trimming took off 5 bases at V and 1 base at J, with 13 bases between the two ends. The germline CDR1 and CDR2 sequences are DFQATT and SNEGSKA (reference sequence). The CDR3 spells CSALYGFGTDTQYF. The CDR3 nucleotides read TGCAGTGCTTTATATGGCTTTGGCACAGATACGCAGTATTTT.

The CDR3 loop reads CAISVRQSDNEQFF. The DNA of the CDR3 is TGTGCCATCAGTGTCAGGCAGAGCGACAATGAGCAGTTCTTC. This chain uses TRBV10-3 with TRBJ2-1; the D is unclear. Trimming took 4 bases from V and 5 from J, leaving 12 bases between them. CDR1 ENHRY and CDR2 SYGVKD come from the germline V gene. The CDR3 extends over 14 amino acids.

This clonotype has a single count. This chain connects TRBV20-1 to TRBJ2-2, with no clear D. CDR3 length: 10 amino acids. V lost 5 bases and J lost 6, with 4 bases in between. From germline, CDR1 is DFQATT and CDR2 SNEGSKA (reference sequence). The chain's CDR3 is CSAEAGELFF. The CDR3 region has the DNA TGCAGTGCTGAGGCCGGGGAGCTGTTTTTT.

The chain combines TRBV6-5 with TRBJ2-1; D might be TRBD1 (8 bases). The V end lost 2 bases, the J end lost 13 bases, and 18 bases lay between the germline ends. There are 14 residues in the CDR3. The germline CDR1 and CDR2 sequences are MNHEY and SVGAGI. CDR3 sequence (DNA): TGTGCCAGCAGTTACGTACAGGGGGGGTCTGTTCAGTTCTTC. Its translation is CASSYVQGGSVQFF.

V is TRBV20-1 and J is TRBJ2-2; D gene unclear. Looked up from germline, CDR1 is DFQATT and CDR2 is SNEGSKA (reference sequence). This CDR3 contains 13 residues. Trimming removed 5 bases at V and 5 bases at J, with 12 bases between. CDR3 nucleotides: TGCAGTGCTGCCCTTCGTGGAACCGGGGAGCTGTTTTTT. It encodes CSAALRGTGELFF.